The clone carrying this T cell receptor (beta chain) occurred many times. Other DNA variants within this sample encode the same CDR3. This sample is drawn from a study of shared clonotypes between healthy human individuals. The CDR3 covers 15 residues. V was pared by 8 bases and J by 7 bases, with 11 bases of the junction left unmatched. CDR1 and CDR2 (germline): SGHNT, YENEEA. Assay: immunoSEQ multiplex PCR; the TCRdb copy retains only in-frame clones and omits some. The repertoire holds more than 400,000 clones, over 75% seen once, with about an eighth in the top ten. Sequenced input: PBMCs. The receptor was isolated from a woman aged 40 to 50 in good health. Some clones in this sample may be carry-over from other donors' samples. V gene TRBV11-3 combines with J gene TRBJ2-2; 9 bases match TRBD1. CDR3: CASSIGTGGFGELFF. The DNA for the CDR3 is TGTGCCAGCTCTATTGGAACAGGGGGCTTCGGGGAGCTGTTTTTT.